This TCR beta chain originates from a study of blood T cell repertoires in COVID-19 (dated by TCRdb to 2018 to 2021). Concerning the study at large: Collaborator samples came from the United States, Italy and Spain and covered acute and convalescent phases of COVID-19. Where available, HLA class I and class II types were obtained from metadata supplied by the sample provider rather than from assay-based typing. The dataset comprised deeply sampled blood TCRbeta repertoires from subjects exposed to, actively infected with, or recovered from COVID-19. Sample metadata almost always included a de-identified subject ID, COVID-19 status, age in years and sex. The material from the prospective study consisted of cDNA or gDNA derived from T cells, B-cell-depleted T cells, or PBMCs. The samples were drawn from the first 160 participants of the ongoing ImmuneRACE study and from about 1,200 subjects provided by 6 global collaborators. A freely available public database, intended as a resource for researchers studying the immune response to SARS-CoV-2, is where the repertoires were released.

TCRbeta CDR3 regions were amplified from genomic DNA by means of the immunoSEQ Assay, a bias-controlled multiplex PCR. The paper's processing steps were these. The number of nucleated cells in each sample was estimated from the amplification of reference gene primers within the assay. Sequence reads were collapsed and filtered to measure the absolute abundance of every unique TCRbeta CDR3 rearrangement. For each sample, productive Simpson clonality was calculated as the square root of Simpson's diversity index over productive rearrangements. The table comes from immuneACCESS by way of TCRdb, which keeps in-frame sequences with V and J called. Part of the clones is missing from these tables; in studies checked, under half for an unresolved V gene and the rest for unknown reasons. The V and J calls and the clone size are those of that table, but D and trimming were determined from the DNA. Here the sample has about 67,000 clones; 87% occur a single time. The ten largest clones capture under 6.5% of the sample.

For this chain, trimming is 5 bases at the V end and 0 bases at the J end, and the number of junction bases without a gene match is 6. The germline V gene (reference sequence) specifies MNHNY as CDR1 and SVGAGI as CDR2. There are 15 amino acids in the CDR3, from cysteine to phenylalanine inclusive. CDR3 DNA is the only sequence kept; it has 45 bases, read in frame from the first base. Broad study findings and their caveats: The amount of clinical and demographic metadata varied by source and participant and was provided uncurated.

Collaborating institutions collected whole blood in K2EDTA tubes following their own protocols. For TCRbeta analysis, collaborators shipped samples in one of three forms: frozen whole blood, isolated PBMCs, or DNA extracted from either of those sample types. Note on this clone: Its recognized antigen is unknown. No much larger clone exists at a distance of one base, and base qualities are not known.

The clonotype comes from a man in his fifties with active COVID-19. This chain joins TRBV6-6 to TRBJ1-2; the central 7 bases match TRBD1. Sequenced sample: peripheral blood. The DNA sequence is as follows: TGTGCCAGCAGTAAACCTGGACAGGCTAACTATGGCTACACCTTC. Its protein product is CASSKPGQANYGYTF.